What follows are 23 T cell receptor beta chains derived from one specimen sequenced in a study of CD8+CD57+ T cells in acquired aplastic anemia. Investigators profiled TCR beta VDJ and CDR3 from genomic DNA template. TCRdb reprocessed the reads via MiXCR and lists one record per CDR3 protein. The sample consists of a few hundred thousand distinct CDR3 sequences, 70% to 85% of them appearing once. For sequencing, patients were chosen who had shown expansion of CD8+CD57+ cells by flow cytometry. Material: sorted CD4+, CD8+, or CD8+CD57+ T cells (not recorded which) from PBMCs. These receptors were taken from a human donor with aplastic anemia.

Of note for this clonotype: Germline is not matched at one junction end, which may reflect a read error. This chain connects TRBV7-2 to TRBJ1-5; no reliable D call. Germline assignment: CDR1 SGHTA and CDR2 FQGNSA. The CDR3 extends over 14 amino acids. CDR3 loop: CASSYSYSKQPQHF. The CDR3 DNA reads as TGTGCCAGCAGCTACTCATATAGCAAGCAGCCCCAGCACTTT.

This rearrangement joins TRBV11-1 to TRBJ2-3; no firm D call. Between the trimmed V and J ends, which lost 3 bases and 6 bases, there was a span of 13 bases. Germline-derived CDR1 and CDR2 are SGHAT and FQDESV (reference sequence). The CDR3 runs to 14 residues. The CDR3 DNA reads TGTGCCAGCAGCTTCGCAGTAGGTACCGATACGCAGTATTTT. The encoded protein is CASSFAVGTDTQYF.

V usage is TRBV5-4 and J usage is TRBJ1-1; D is ambiguous. The CDR3 covers 15 residues. The V and J ends lost 2 bases and 1 base respectively, with 12 bases between them. Germline CDR1 SGHNT, CDR2 YYREEE (reference sequence). The CDR3 protein is CASSLEVQGNTEAFF. CDR3 sequence (DNA): TGTGCCAGCAGCTTAGAGGTACAAGGGAACACTGAAGCTTTCTTT.

The gene calls are TRBV14 and TRBJ2-2, with 7 bases fitting TRBD2. J was trimmed by 0 bases and V by 4 bases; bases with no gene match: 5. The CDR3 contains 16 residues. CDR1 and CDR2 from the germline V gene are SGHDN and FVKESK. The CDR3 DNA follows: TGTGCCAGCAGCCTCACCGGGGGGTCGAACACCGGGGAGCTGTTTTTT. The encoded protein is CASSLTGGSNTGELFF.

This clonotype was observed a handful of times. This chain uses TRBV19 with TRBJ1-5, with TRBD1 as a possible D gene (6 bases). The CDR3 is made up of 15 amino acids. Per the germline V gene, CDR1 is LNHDA and CDR2 is SQIVND (reference sequence). The V gene lost 6 bases and the J gene lost 9 bases, with 21 bases spanning the gap. CDR3 coding DNA: TGTGCCAGTAGCACAACCGGGACATCCCTCGCGCCCCAGCATTTT. Translated, it gives CASSTTGTSLAPQHF.

About this clonotype itself: The junction does not match germline at one end; this may be a read error. The V and J genes are TRBV7-3 and TRBJ2-7; D perhaps matches TRBD2 (5 bases). This CDR3 has 14 amino acids. Germline CDR1 and CDR2: SGHTA and FQGTGA. The CDR3 DNA is TGTGCCAGCAGTATCACCGGAGGCTCCTACGCGCAGTACTTC. This gives the protein CASSITGGSYAQYF.

As for this clonotype: Mismatch with germline at one junction end may stem from a read error. The CDR3 sequence is CASSLERDELVYGCTF. The CDR3 DNA reads as TGTGCCAGCAGCTTAGAGAGGGACGAGCTCGTATATGGCTGCACCTTC. V and J are TRBV7-9 and TRBJ1-2; D may be TRBD1 (5 bases). CDR1 is SEHNR and CDR2 is FQNEAQ in the germline V gene (reference sequence). This CDR3 spans 16 amino acids. Using reference TRBV7-9 and TRBJ1-2 for the parts outside the CDR3, the full variable domain is DTGVSQNPRHKITKRGQNVTFRCDPISEHNRLYWYRQTLGQGPEFLTYFQNEAQLEKSRLLSDRFSAERPKGSFSTLEIQRTEQGDSAMYLCASSLERDELVYGCTFGSGTRLTVV.

The rearrangement uses TRBV9 and TRBJ1-1; no clear D gene. This CDR3 is 15 amino acids long. Germline loops: CDR1 SGDLS, CDR2 YYNGEE. Deletions cut 4 bases from V and 12 bases from J, with 25 bases between. CDR3 loop: CASSPALDSYAQSFF. Here the CDR3 DNA reads TGTGCCAGCAGCCCCGCCCTGGACTCCTACGCTCAGTCTTTCTTT.

This chain links TRBV7-2 with TRBJ2-1; D gene ambiguous. The length of the CDR3 is 16 residues. Trimming took 3 bases from V and 10 from J, leaving 22 bases between them. Germline V lookup: CDR1 SGHTA, CDR2 FQGNSA. The CDR3 bases are TGTGCCAGCAGCTTTCAAGCCAGCACAGAGACGCAGGAGCAGTTCTTC. It is translated as CASSFQASTETQEQFF. Drawing the rest from reference TRBV7-2 and TRBJ2-1, the complete variable domain is GAGVSQSPSNKVTEKGKDVELRCDPISGHTALYWYRQSLGQGLEFLIYFQGNSAPDKSGLPSDRFSAERTGGSVSTLTIQRTQQEDSAVYLCASSFQASTETQEQFFGPGTRLTVL.

On this clonotype itself: One end of the junction is discordant with germline, which a read error may explain. V is TRBV7-9 and J is TRBJ2-3; tentatively, D is TRBD2 (5 bases). The CDR3 has 14 residues. Germline assignment: CDR1 SEHNR and CDR2 FQNEAQ (reference sequence). In nucleotides, the CDR3 is TGTGCCAGCAGCTTAGCAGGGAGCCACGATACCACCTACTTT. It is translated as CASSLAGSHDTTYF.

The rearrangement joins TRBV20-1 to TRBJ2-1; 7 nucleotides line up with TRBD1. Germline CDR1 and CDR2: DFQATT and SNEGSKA (reference sequence). V shed 6 bases, J shed 5 bases, and the junction held 13 bases outside the gene matches. CDR3 length equals 15 residues. The CDR3 sequence is CSAGQVADSNNEQFF. The CDR3 bases are TGCAGTGCCGGACAGGTGGCTGATAGCAACAATGAGCAGTTCTTC.

Concerning this clonotype itself: No DNA is shown, since the ends of the CDR3 on it are uncertain; the CDR3 is the one TCRdb lists. The gene calls are TRBV9 and TRBJ2-6. Germline lookup yields CDR1 SGDLS and CDR2 YYNGEE. The CDR3 has 16 residues if both end residues are counted. The CDR3 protein is CASSVGSGTQYFVLTF.

The rearrangement joins TRBV5-4 to TRBJ1-1, with TRBD1 identical over 8 bases. The CDR3 totals 15 residues. V was clipped by 8 bases and J by 1 base; unmatched bases: 10. Germline V gene data show CDR1 as SGHNT and CDR2 as YYREEE (reference sequence). This CDR3 reads CASSGAGTGNTEAFF. The CDR3 DNA is TGTGCCAGTAGTGGGGCAGGGACAGGGAACACTGAAGCTTTCTTT.

This clonotype has just one count. The chain recombines TRBV7-2 with TRBJ2-3; 13 bases are shared with TRBD2. The V and J ends lost 4 bases and 11 bases, in that order; junction bases with no gene match: 9. Germline CDR1 is SGHTA and CDR2 is FQGNSA. The CDR3 length is 15 residues. In DNA, the CDR3 is TGTGCCAGCAGCTACCTGCGCGGACTAGCGGGGGAGCAGTATTTT. It is translated as CASSYLRGLAGEQYF.

Points on this clonotype: Given the absence of the conserved phenylalanine or tryptophan at the CDR3 end, a read error is likely. The chain employs TRBV7-3 and TRBJ2-3; no definite D call. The J call may be incorrect, as the DNA end agrees better with TRBJ1-5. CDR1 and CDR2 (germline): SGHTA, FQGTGA. This CDR3 has 13 amino acids. The CDR3 is CASSEEGTAAQHC. The CDR3 nucleotides are TGTGCCAGCTCAGAAGAGGGCACAGCCGCGCAGCATTGT.

For this clonotype: Here the CDR3 omits its conserved ending phenylalanine or tryptophan, so a read error is the likely source. Because the CDR3's place on the DNA is in doubt, the DNA is left out and the CDR3 is given as listed by TCRdb. V is TRBV2 and J is TRBJ2-3. The germline V gene has CDR1 SNHLY and CDR2 FYNNEI. The CDR3 is 13 residues long, counting both termini. The CDR3 loop is CASGDASTNTRSS.

The rearrangement links TRBV7-6 to TRBJ1-1; TRBD1 might be the D (6 bases). The CDR3 loop spans 15 amino acids. Per germline, CDR1 SGHVS and CDR2 FNYEAQ. Trimming stripped 0 bases from V and 13 bases from J, with 21 bases between. The CDR3 protein is CASSLAHGTKETHFF. The CDR3 DNA reads as TGTGCCAGCAGCTTAGCCCACGGGACAAAAGAGACCCATTTCTTT.

Concerning this clonotype: At one end, the junction sequence differs from germline, possibly due to a read error. The chain carries TRBV7-2 and TRBJ2-3; D call uncertain. This CDR3 has 14 residues. Germline loops: CDR1 SGHTA, CDR2 FQGNSA. CDR3 nucleotides: TGTGCCAGCAGCTCCGCCGGGCGTGCCGAAAACAATGAGTTT. It yields the protein CASSSAGRAENNEF.

The V and J genes are TRBV12-3 or TRBV12-4 and TRBJ2-7, with D possibly being TRBD1 (5 bases). This CDR3 contains 14 residues. V lost 8 bases to trimming and J lost 3 bases, with 17 bases between them. The CDR3 bases are TGTGCCAGCGATCCGGTGCAGGGTAACTACGAGCAGTACTTC. Its translation: CASDPVQGNYEQYF.

Worth noting for this clonotype: The junction departs from the called germline gene at one end, perhaps through a read error. The rearrangement links TRBV7-8 to TRBJ2-7; D is tentatively TRBD1 or TRBD2 (5 bases each). The germline V gene has CDR1 SGHVS and CDR2 FQNEAQ. The CDR3 totals 14 residues. As DNA, the CDR3 is TGTGCCAGCAGGACACGGGGCCAGGCGAACGAGCCGGACTTC. This gives the protein CASRTRGQANEPDF. Combining the CDR3 with reference TRBV7-8 and TRBJ2-7 gives the whole variable domain GAGVSQSPRYKVAKRGQDVALRCDPISGHVSLFWYQQALGQGPEFLTYFQNEAQLDKSGLPSDRFFAERPEGSVSTLKIQRTQQEDSAVYLCASRTRGQANEPDFGPGTRLTVT.

The V and J genes are TRBV13 and TRBJ2-7; D perhaps matches TRBD1 (6 bases). Germline lookup yields CDR1 PRHDT and CDR2 FYEKMQ (reference sequence). This CDR3 has 18 amino acids. V gave up 0 bases and J gave up 1 base, with 19 bases separating them. CDR3 protein: CASSLGPDRTALSYEQYV. The CDR3 nucleotides read TGTGCCAGCAGCTTAGGGCCAGATAGGACAGCCCTTTCCTACGAGCAGTACGTC.

Comment on this clonotype: The junction shows a germline mismatch at one end, possibly a read error. The V and J genes are TRBV7-9 and TRBJ2-3; either TRBD1 or TRBD2 may supply D (6 bases each). This CDR3 has 14 residues. CDR1 SEHNR and CDR2 FQNEAQ come from the germline V gene (reference sequence). Here the CDR3 DNA reads TGTGCCAGCAGCTGGGACGGGGGCACAGATACGGAGTATTTT. Translated, it gives CASSWDGGTDTEYF.

As concerns this clonotype: The missing conserved phenylalanine or tryptophan at the end of this CDR3 makes a read error likely. The DNA is left out, because the CDR3 cannot be placed on it with certainty; the CDR3 is given as TCRdb lists it. The chain employs TRBV7-9 and TRBJ2-5; TRBD2 was called by the table and not checked on the DNA. Germline CDR1 and CDR2: SEHNR and FQNEAQ (reference sequence). Ends included, the CDR3 has 13 residues. This CDR3 reads CASSFQRSGGQDL.